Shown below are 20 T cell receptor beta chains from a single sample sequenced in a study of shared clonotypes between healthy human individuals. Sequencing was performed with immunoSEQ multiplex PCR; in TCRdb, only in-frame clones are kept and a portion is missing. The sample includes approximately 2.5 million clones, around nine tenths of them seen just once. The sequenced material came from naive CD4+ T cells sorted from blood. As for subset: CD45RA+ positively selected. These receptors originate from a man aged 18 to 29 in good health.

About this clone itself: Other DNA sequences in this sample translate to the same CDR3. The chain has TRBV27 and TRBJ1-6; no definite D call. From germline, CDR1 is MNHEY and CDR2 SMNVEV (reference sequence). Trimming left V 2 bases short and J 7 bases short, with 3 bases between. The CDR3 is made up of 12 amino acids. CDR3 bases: TGTGCCAGCAGTTTAAGAAATTCACCCCTCCACTTT. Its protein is CASSLRNSPLHF.

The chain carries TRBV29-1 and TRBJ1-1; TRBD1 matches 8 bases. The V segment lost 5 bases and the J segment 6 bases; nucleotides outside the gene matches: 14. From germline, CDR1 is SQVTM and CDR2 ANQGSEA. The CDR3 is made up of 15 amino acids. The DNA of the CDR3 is TGCAGCGTTTTATCCGGGACAGGATTTGTGGCTGAAGCTTTCTTT. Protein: CSVLSGTGFVAEAFF.

For the CDR3, the DNA is TGTGCCAGCAGCTTAAGAATTTCTTACGAGCAGTACTTC. Protein sequence: CASSLRISYEQYF. The chain couples TRBV11-2 to TRBJ2-7; D unclear. This CDR3 contains 13 residues. V lost 2 bases and J 4 bases, leaving 9 bases between the germline ends. Germline lookup yields CDR1 SGHAT and CDR2 FQNNGV.

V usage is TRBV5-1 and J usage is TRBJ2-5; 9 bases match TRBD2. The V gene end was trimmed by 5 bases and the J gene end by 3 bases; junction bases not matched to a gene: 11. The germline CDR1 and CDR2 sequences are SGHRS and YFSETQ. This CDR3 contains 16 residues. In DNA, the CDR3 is TGCGCCAGCAGGTGGTCTAGCGGGAAAGGAGAAGAGACCCAGTACTTC. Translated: CASRWSSGKGEETQYF.

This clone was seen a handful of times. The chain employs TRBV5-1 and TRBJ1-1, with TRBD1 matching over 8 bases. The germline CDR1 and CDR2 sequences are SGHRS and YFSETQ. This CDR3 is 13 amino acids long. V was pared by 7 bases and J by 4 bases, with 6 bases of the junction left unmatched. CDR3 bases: TGCGCCAGCCTCGGACAGGGTTCCACTGAAGCTTTCTTT. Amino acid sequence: CASLGQGSTEAFF.

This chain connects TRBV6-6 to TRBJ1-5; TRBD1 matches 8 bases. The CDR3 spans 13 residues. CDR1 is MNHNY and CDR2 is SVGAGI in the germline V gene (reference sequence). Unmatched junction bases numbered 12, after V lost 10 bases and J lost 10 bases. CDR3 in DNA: TGTGCCACCAATAAGGGACAGGCATCACCCCAGCATTTT. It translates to CATNKGQASPQHF.

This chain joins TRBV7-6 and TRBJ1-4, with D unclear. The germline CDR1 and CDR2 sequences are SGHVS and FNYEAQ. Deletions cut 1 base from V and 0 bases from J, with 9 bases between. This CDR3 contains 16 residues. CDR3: CASSLVTPATNEKLFF. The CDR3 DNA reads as TGTGCCAGCAGCTTAGTTACCCCTGCAACTAATGAAAAACTGTTTTTT.

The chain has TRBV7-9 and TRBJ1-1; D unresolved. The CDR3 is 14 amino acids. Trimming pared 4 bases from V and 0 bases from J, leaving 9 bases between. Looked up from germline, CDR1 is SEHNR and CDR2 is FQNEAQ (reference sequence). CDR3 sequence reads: CASSSWTVNTEAFF. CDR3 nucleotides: TGTGCCAGCAGCTCCTGGACGGTGAACACTGAAGCTTTCTTT. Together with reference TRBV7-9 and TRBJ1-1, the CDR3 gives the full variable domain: DTGVSQNPRHKITKRGQNVTFRCDPISEHNRLYWYRQTLGQGPEFLTYFQNEAQLEKSRLLSDRFSAERPKGSFSTLEIQRTEQGDSAMYLCASSSWTVNTEAFFGQGTRLTVV.

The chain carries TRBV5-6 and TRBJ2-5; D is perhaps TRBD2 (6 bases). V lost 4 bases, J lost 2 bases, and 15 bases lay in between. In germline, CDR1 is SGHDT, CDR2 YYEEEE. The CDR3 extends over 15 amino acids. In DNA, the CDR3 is TGTGCCAGCAGCGTCCTGGACTATTTACAAGAGACCCAGTACTTC. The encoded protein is CASSVLDYLQETQYF. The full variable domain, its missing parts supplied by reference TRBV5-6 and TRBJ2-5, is DAGVTQSPTHLIKTRGQQVTLRCSPKSGHDTVSWYQQALGQGPQFIFQYYEEEERQRGNFPDRFSGHQFPNYSSELNVNALLLGDSALYLCASSVLDYLQETQYFGPGTRLLVL.

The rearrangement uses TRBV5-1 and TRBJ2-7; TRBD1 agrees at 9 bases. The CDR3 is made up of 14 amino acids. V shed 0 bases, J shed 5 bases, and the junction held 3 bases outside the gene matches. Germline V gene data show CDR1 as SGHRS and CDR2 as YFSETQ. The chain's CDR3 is CASSLDRGHDEQYF. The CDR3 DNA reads TGCGCCAGCAGCTTGGACAGGGGGCACGACGAGCAGTACTTC.

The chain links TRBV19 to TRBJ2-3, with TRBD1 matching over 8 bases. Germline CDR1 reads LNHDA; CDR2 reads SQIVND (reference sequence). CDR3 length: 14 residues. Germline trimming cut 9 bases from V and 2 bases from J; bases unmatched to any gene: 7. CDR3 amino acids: CASASTGDTDTQYF. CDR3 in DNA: TGTGCCAGCGCCTCGACAGGGGACACAGATACGCAGTATTTT.

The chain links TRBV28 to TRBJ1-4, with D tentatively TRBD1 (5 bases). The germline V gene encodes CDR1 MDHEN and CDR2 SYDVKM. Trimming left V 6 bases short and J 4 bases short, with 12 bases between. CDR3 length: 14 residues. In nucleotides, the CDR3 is TGTGCCAGCAGCTGGGGCGGATTTAATGAAAAACTGTTTTTT. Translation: CASSWGGFNEKLFF.

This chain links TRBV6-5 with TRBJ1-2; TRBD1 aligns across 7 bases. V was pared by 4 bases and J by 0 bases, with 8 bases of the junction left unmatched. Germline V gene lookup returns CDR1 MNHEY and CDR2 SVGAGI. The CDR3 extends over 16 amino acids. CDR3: CASSSLDRAPNYGYTF. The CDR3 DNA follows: TGTGCCAGCAGTTCCCTAGACAGGGCACCTAACTATGGCTACACCTTC.

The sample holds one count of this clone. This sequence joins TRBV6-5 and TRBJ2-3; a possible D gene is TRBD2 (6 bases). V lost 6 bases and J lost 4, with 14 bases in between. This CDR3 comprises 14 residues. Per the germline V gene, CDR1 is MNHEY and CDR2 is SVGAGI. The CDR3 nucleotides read TGTGCCAGCAGGGAGGGGAGATACGCAGATACGCAGTATTTT. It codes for CASREGRYADTQYF.

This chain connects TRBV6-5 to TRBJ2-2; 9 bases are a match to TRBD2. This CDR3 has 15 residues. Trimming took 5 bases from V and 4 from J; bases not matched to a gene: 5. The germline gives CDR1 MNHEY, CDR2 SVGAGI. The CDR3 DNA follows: TGTGCCAGCAGTATAGCGGGAGCCGGCACCGGGGAGCTGTTTTTT. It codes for CASSIAGAGTGELFF.

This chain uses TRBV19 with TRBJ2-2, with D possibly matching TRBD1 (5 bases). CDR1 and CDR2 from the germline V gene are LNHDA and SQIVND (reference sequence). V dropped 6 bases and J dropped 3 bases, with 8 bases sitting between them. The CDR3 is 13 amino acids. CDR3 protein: CASSRQHTGELFF. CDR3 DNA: TGTGCCAGTAGCCGACAGCACACCGGGGAGCTGTTTTTT.

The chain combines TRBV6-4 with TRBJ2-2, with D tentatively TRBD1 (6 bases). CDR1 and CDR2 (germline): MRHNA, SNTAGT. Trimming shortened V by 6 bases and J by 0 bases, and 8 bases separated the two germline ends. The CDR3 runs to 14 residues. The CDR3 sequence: CASRGASNTGELFF. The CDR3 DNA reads TGTGCCAGCAGGGGGGCTTCGAACACCGGGGAGCTGTTTTTT.

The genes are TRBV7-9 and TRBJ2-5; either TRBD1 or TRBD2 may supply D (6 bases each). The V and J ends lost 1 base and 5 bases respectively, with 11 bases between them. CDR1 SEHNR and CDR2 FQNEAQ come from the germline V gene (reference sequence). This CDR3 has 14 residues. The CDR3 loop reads CASSLEGGYETQYF. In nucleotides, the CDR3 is TGTGCCAGCAGCTTAGAAGGGGGGTATGAGACCCAGTACTTC.

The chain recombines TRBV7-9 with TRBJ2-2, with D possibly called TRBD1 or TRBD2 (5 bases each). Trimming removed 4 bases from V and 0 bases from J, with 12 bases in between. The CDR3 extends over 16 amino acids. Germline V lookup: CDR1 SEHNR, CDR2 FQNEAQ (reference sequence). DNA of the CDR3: TGTGCCAGCAGCTCGGGACCATTAGCGAACACCGGGGAGCTGTTTTTT. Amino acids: CASSSGPLANTGELFF. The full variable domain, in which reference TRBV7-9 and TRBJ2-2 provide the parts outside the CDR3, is DTGVSQNPRHKITKRGQNVTFRCDPISEHNRLYWYRQTLGQGPEFLTYFQNEAQLEKSRLLSDRFSAERPKGSFSTLEIQRTEQGDSAMYLCASSSGPLANTGELFFGEGSRLTVL.

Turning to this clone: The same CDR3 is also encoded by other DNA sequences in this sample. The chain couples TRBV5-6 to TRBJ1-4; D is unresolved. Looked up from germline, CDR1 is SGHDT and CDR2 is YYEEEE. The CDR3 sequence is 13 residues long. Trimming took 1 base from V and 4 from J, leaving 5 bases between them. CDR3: CASSLQVNEKLFF. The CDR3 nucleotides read TGTGCCAGCAGCTTGCAAGTTAATGAAAAACTGTTTTTT.